The clone carrying this T cell receptor beta chain came up many times. Its antigen remains unidentified. This specimen belongs to a study of neurological immune-mediated disorders. General study points: CDR3 amino acid sequences found in expanded clones were never shared across subjects, suggesting private repertoires in all groups. Patients with HTLV-1-associated myelopathy had the highest level of TCR clonal expansion, whereas patients with multiple sclerosis had the lowest level, falling beneath the level found in healthy controls.

Synthesis of cDNA was accomplished via 5'RACE employing 10-nucleotide random UMIs. A single run covered 15-18 subjects with over 190 million TCR-beta sequences. TCRdb passed the 5' RACE reads through MiXCR, listing each CDR3 protein once. The sample shows roughly 19,000 distinct CDR3 sequences, about 7.5% of them seen only once. This clonotype originated in a young woman with HTLV-1-associated myelopathy (HAM/TSP). The sequenced sample was CD8+ T cells from blood.

The CDR3 bases are TGTGCCAGCAGTTTATCTGGTTCTGGGGGGCTTGGTGAAGCTTTCTTT. Translating gives CASSLSGSGGLGEAFF. The chain uses TRBV27 and TRBJ1-1; maybe TRBD1 (6 bases). The V and J ends lost 0 bases and 7 bases respectively, with 18 bases between them. This CDR3 is built from 16 residues. Germline V gene sequence: CDR1 MNHEY, CDR2 SMNVEV (reference sequence).